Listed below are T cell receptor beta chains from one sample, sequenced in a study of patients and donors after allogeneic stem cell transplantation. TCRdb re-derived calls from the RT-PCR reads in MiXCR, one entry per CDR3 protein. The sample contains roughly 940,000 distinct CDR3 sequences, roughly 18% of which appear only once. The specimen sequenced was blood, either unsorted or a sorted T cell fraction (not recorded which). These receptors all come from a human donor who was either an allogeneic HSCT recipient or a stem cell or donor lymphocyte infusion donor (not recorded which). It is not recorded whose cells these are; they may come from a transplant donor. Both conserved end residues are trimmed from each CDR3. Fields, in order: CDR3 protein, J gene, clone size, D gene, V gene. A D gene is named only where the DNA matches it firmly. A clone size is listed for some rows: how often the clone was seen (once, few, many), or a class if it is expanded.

cdr3_aa: ASSLIHGFGTGLEKLF; j_call: TRBJ1-4; clone_size: few; d_call: TRBD1; v_call: TRBV5-1
cdr3_aa: ASSLGLVKGNEQF; j_call: TRBJ2-1; clone_size: NA; d_call: NA; v_call: TRBV5-1
cdr3_aa: ASSLSSPTGELF; j_call: TRBJ2-2; clone_size: NA; d_call: NA; v_call: TRBV5-1
cdr3_aa: ASSLAQTSGVEQF; j_call: TRBJ2-1; clone_size: few; d_call: TRBD2; v_call: TRBV5-1
cdr3_aa: SVFNRDNEQF; j_call: TRBJ2-1; clone_size: many; d_call: NA; v_call: TRBV29-1
cdr3_aa: ASSPTGNWGYT; j_call: TRBJ1-2; clone_size: NA; d_call: NA; v_call: TRBV12-3/TRBV12-4
cdr3_aa: ASTDPGTAKGYHGYT; j_call: TRBJ1-2; clone_size: few; d_call: NA; v_call: TRBV6-2/TRBV6-3
cdr3_aa: ASSPLLQSYGYT; j_call: TRBJ1-2; clone_size: few; d_call: NA; v_call: TRBV18
cdr3_aa: ASREGDTQY; j_call: TRBJ2-3; clone_size: many; d_call: NA; v_call: TRBV12-3/TRBV12-4
cdr3_aa: ASSWFGGEGEQY; j_call: TRBJ2-7; clone_size: NA; d_call: TRBD2; v_call: TRBV12-3/TRBV12-4
cdr3_aa: ASSLTSNTDTQY; j_call: TRBJ2-3; clone_size: NA; d_call: NA; v_call: TRBV12-3/TRBV12-4
cdr3_aa: ASSSDSGGPNEQF; j_call: TRBJ2-1; clone_size: NA; d_call: TRBD2; v_call: TRBV5-6
cdr3_aa: ATSSSRDGSSNQPQH; j_call: TRBJ1-5; clone_size: many; d_call: NA; v_call: TRBV15
cdr3_aa: ASSLNRVVGELF; j_call: TRBJ2-2; clone_size: few; d_call: NA; v_call: TRBV27
cdr3_aa: ASSQDRGLGETQY; j_call: TRBJ2-5; clone_size: NA; d_call: NA; v_call: TRBV4-1